Listed here are 31 T cell receptor beta chains from one sample, sequenced in a study of early T cells in non-severe SARS-CoV-2 infection. TCRdb recomputed calls from the 5' RACE reads with MiXCR, one row per CDR3 protein. The data contain more than 95,000 distinct CDR3 sequences, approximately 11% of them seen just once; the ten biggest clones take up 4.7%. Sample: whole blood, taken at baseline. The receptor source for this set is an adult who was a healthcare worker with PCR-confirmed SARS-CoV-2 infection or an uninfected control (not recorded which).

There are many counts of this clonotype. The chain carries TRBV20-1 and TRBJ2-7; 14 positions agree with TRBD2. Trimming at V came to 5 bases and at J to 4 bases, leaving 10 bases not matched to a gene. This CDR3 is 16 amino acids long. Germline V gives CDR1 DFQATT, CDR2 SNEGSKA (reference sequence). The CDR3 DNA reads as TGCAGTGCTGATTCTGGAGGGACTAGCGGGAGTTACGAGCAGTACTTC. Protein product: CSADSGGTSGSYEQYF.

This clonotype was detected many times. The V and J genes are TRBV10-2 and TRBJ2-7; D tentatively reads TRBD1 or TRBD2 (5 bases each). The CDR3 is made up of 14 amino acids. The germline V gene encodes CDR1 WSHSY and CDR2 SAAADI. The ends were cut back, 7 bases at V and 7 bases at J, with 20 bases in the middle. The CDR3 bases are TGCGCCAGCACCAGCTTGGGGGAGTTATGGGAGCAGTACTTC. This sequence encodes CASTSLGELWEQYF.

Concerning this clonotype: Germline is not matched at one junction end, which may reflect a read error. The rearrangement joins TRBV2 to TRBJ2-1, with D maybe TRBD2 (5 bases). The CDR3 extends over 11 amino acids. The germline gives CDR1 SNHLY, CDR2 FYNNEI. CDR3: CASREDSPRIF. CDR3 coding DNA: TGTGCCAGCAGAGAGGACTCCCCCCGGATCTTC.

This clonotype was picked up a small number of times. This chain joins TRBV9 and TRBJ2-2, with D unclear. V dropped 2 bases and J dropped 6 bases, with 8 bases sitting between them. The CDR3 is 13 amino acids. Germline V gene lookup returns CDR1 SGDLS and CDR2 YYNGEE. The DNA for the CDR3 is TGTGCCAGCAGCGTGGGCTACGCCGGGGAGCTGTTTTTT. Its translation is CASSVGYAGELFF.

This clonotype was detected many times. This chain uses TRBV5-1 with TRBJ1-4; perhaps TRBD1 as D (5 bases). This CDR3 is 15 amino acids long. Trimming shortened V by 4 bases and J by 6 bases, and 16 bases separated the two germline ends. Per the germline V gene, CDR1 is SGHRS and CDR2 is YFSETQ. The CDR3 sequence: CASSTRQQSDEKLFF. In DNA form, the CDR3 reads TGCGCCAGCAGCACGAGACAGCAGTCCGATGAAAAACTGTTTTTT.

This chain uses TRBV6-2 or TRBV6-3 with TRBJ2-7, with TRBD1 matching 7 bases. The V gene's germline CDR1 is MNHEY and CDR2 SVGEGT. V lost 5 bases, J lost 0 bases, and 7 bases stayed unmatched. The CDR3 has 15 residues. The CDR3 sequence: CASSPRTGSSYEQYF. The CDR3 nucleotides are TGTGCCAGCAGTCCCCGGACAGGCAGCTCCTACGAGCAGTACTTC.

In this sample, this clonotype turned up a few times. The rearrangement uses TRBV6-1 and TRBJ2-3, with a tentative D call TRBD1 (6 bases). The CDR3 covers 14 residues. The germline V gene has CDR1 MNHNS and CDR2 SASEGT. The germline V and J ends were trimmed by 6 bases and 3 bases, with 13 bases remaining between them. This chain's CDR3 is CASRDRIITDTQYF. In nucleotides, the CDR3 is TGTGCCAGCAGAGACAGGATTATAACAGATACGCAGTATTTT.

The chain combines TRBV11-3 with TRBJ2-3; 7 bases fit TRBD2. The CDR3 extends over 14 amino acids. From germline, CDR1 is SGHNT and CDR2 YENEEA. J was trimmed by 6 bases and V by 1 base; bases with no gene match: 4. CDR3 sequence reads: CASSLGRERDTQYF. As DNA, the CDR3 is TGTGCCAGCAGCTTAGGGCGGGAGAGGGATACGCAGTATTTT.

This clonotype was detected many times. This chain joins TRBV28 and TRBJ2-3, with D uncertain. Germline V gene sequence: CDR1 MDHEN, CDR2 SYDVKM. The V end was cut by 10 bases, the J end by 0 bases, with 11 bases between. The CDR3 has 13 amino acids. The CDR3 DNA is TGTGCCACTACGACGGTCAGCACAGATACGCAGTATTTT. The encoded protein is CATTTVSTDTQYF.

This clonotype showed up just a few times. This chain connects TRBV7-9 to TRBJ1-1; D is perhaps TRBD1 (6 bases). The CDR3 runs to 14 residues. Per germline, CDR1 SEHNR and CDR2 FQNEAQ (reference sequence). V lost 4 bases, J lost 4 bases, and 13 bases lay in between. CDR3 sequence: CASSSLADSTEAFF. In nucleotides, the CDR3 is TGTGCCAGCAGCTCCCTCGCGGACAGCACTGAAGCTTTCTTT.

This clonotype has only a few counts. The chain is built from TRBV2 and TRBJ2-5; 9 positions match TRBD2. V was clipped by 7 bases and J by 5 bases; unmatched bases: 8. CDR1 SNHLY and CDR2 FYNNEI come from the germline V gene. The CDR3 covers 14 residues. This CDR3 reads CASKSQLAGETQYF. In DNA form, the CDR3 reads TGTGCCAGCAAAAGTCAGCTAGCGGGGGAGACCCAGTACTTC.

The genes are TRBV18 and TRBJ2-5; no firm D call. The CDR3 sequence is 14 residues long. Germline CDR1 is KGHSH and CDR2 is LQKENI. Trimming removed 3 bases at V and 5 bases at J, with 13 bases between. CDR3 coding DNA: TGTGCCAGCTCACCTCCGAGTGCTTGGGAGACCCAGTACTTC. It specifies CASSPPSAWETQYF.

In this sample, this clonotype turned up a few times. V and J are TRBV2 and TRBJ2-3; 12 bases fit TRBD2. J gave up 6 bases and V 4 bases, and 5 bases lay outside the gene matches. This CDR3 is built from 15 residues. The V gene's germline CDR1 is SNHLY and CDR2 FYNNEI. CDR3 in amino acids: CASSALAGGGDTQYF. Written as DNA, the CDR3 is TGTGCCAGCAGTGCCCTAGCGGGGGGGGGCGATACGCAGTATTTT.

This chain links TRBV27 with TRBJ1-5; 7 bases line up with TRBD1. The CDR3 has 13 residues. Germline V gives CDR1 MNHEY, CDR2 SMNVEV (reference sequence). V lost 3 bases to trimming and J lost 6 bases; unmatched junction nucleotides: 2. CDR3 in amino acids: CASSLDRRQPQHF. The DNA of the CDR3 is TGTGCCAGCAGTTTGGACAGGCGTCAGCCCCAGCATTTT.

This clonotype was found a few times. V usage is TRBV7-9 and J usage is TRBJ1-2; D uncertain. The germline gives CDR1 SEHNR, CDR2 FQNEAQ (reference sequence). The V end was cut by 3 bases, the J end by 6 bases, with 11 bases between. This CDR3 spans 13 amino acids. The CDR3 DNA is TGTGCCAGCAGCTTTAATATCGAGGATGGCTACACCTTC. This sequence encodes CASSFNIEDGYTF.

A few counts support this clonotype. The chain carries TRBV23-1 and TRBJ1-5; 7 nucleotides agree with TRBD1. TRBV23-1 carries the ORF label, with uncertain function. V shed 0 bases, J shed 14 bases, and the junction held 1 base outside the gene matches. The CDR3 is 11 residues long. The CDR3 coding sequence is TGCGCCAGCAGTCAATCGCAGGGGGAGCATTTT. Protein product: CASSQSQGEHF.

This clonotype was recorded at least ten times. The CDR3 here is CASSYDEQRGNEQFF. CDR3 bases: TGTGCCAGCAGTTATGACGAACAACGGGGTAATGAGCAGTTCTTC. The chain employs TRBV6-5 and TRBJ2-1, with TRBD2 as a possible D gene (5 bases). CDR3 length: 15 residues. Trimming shortened V by 3 bases and J by 7 bases, and 16 bases separated the two germline ends. CDR1 is MNHEY and CDR2 is SVGAGI in the germline V gene.

The V and J genes are TRBV15 and TRBJ2-1, with 10 bases that match TRBD1. J lost 8 bases, V lost 5 bases, and 6 bases had no gene match. CDR3 length: 14 residues. Germline CDR1 is LNHNV and CDR2 is YYDKDF (reference sequence). The CDR3 loop reads CATSRDRGGDEQFF. The CDR3 coding sequence is TGTGCCACCAGCCGGGACAGGGGCGGCGATGAGCAGTTCTTC.

This clonotype was seen a handful of times. The chain joins TRBV20-1 to TRBJ2-2, with 7 bases that match TRBD2. Germline V lookup: CDR1 DFQATT, CDR2 SNEGSKA (reference sequence). V dropped 3 bases and J dropped 3; count of bases not matched to a gene: 16. The CDR3 is 18 residues long. CDR3: CSASRGGWEWVHTGELFF. DNA of the CDR3: TGCAGTGCTAGTCGCGGGGGATGGGAATGGGTCCACACCGGGGAGCTGTTTTTT.

This clonotype has a handful of counts. V is TRBV5-1 and J is TRBJ2-3; tentative D call: TRBD2 (6 bases). Germline CDR1 and CDR2: SGHRS and YFSETQ. V shed 4 bases and J shed 0 bases, with 12 bases lying between them. CDR3 length: 15 residues. Written as DNA, the CDR3 is TGCGCCAGCAGCCTTTCTAGCGATAGCACAGATACGCAGTATTTT. Protein product: CASSLSSDSTDTQYF.

This clonotype showed up many times. The J gene is TRBJ1-5, the V gene TRBV15, with no clear D. This CDR3 has 14 residues. Germline CDR1 is LNHNV and CDR2 is YYDKDF (reference sequence). Trimming took 0 bases from V and 0 from J, leaving 3 bases between them. CDR3 protein: CATSRDNSNQPQHF. The CDR3 DNA reads TGTGCCACCAGCAGAGATAATAGCAATCAGCCCCAGCATTTT. The full variable domain, its missing parts supplied by reference TRBV15 and TRBJ1-5, is DAMVIQNPRYQVTQFGKPVTLSCSQTLNHNVMYWYQQKSSQAPKLLFHYYDKDFNNEADTPDNFQSRRPNTSFCFLDIRSPGLGDTAMYLCATSRDNSNQPQHFGDGTRLSIL.

Worth noting for this clonotype: A junction end diverges from the germline sequence, so it may reflect a read error. The rearrangement links TRBV7-2 to TRBJ2-7, with 9 bases fitting TRBD2. CDR3 length equals 13 residues. Germline-derived CDR1 and CDR2 are SGHTA and FQGNSA. In DNA form, the CDR3 reads TGTGCCAGCAGCGTAGCGGGAGCCTACGAGCAGTACTTC. This codes for CASSVAGAYEQYF.

In this sample, this clonotype turned up many times. This chain connects TRBV5-6 to TRBJ2-5, with D perhaps TRBD2 (6 bases). CDR3 length equals 16 residues. Per germline, CDR1 SGHDT and CDR2 YYEEEE. Trimming removed 4 bases from V and 1 base from J, with 17 bases in between. The CDR3 region is CASSVGPFGGQETQYF. CDR3 sequence (DNA): TGTGCCAGCAGCGTGGGGCCTTTCGGGGGCCAAGAGACCCAGTACTTC.

Ten or more counts support this clonotype. The CDR3 region is CASSRESTSTDTQYF. The CDR3 nucleotides read TGTGCCAGCAGCCGGGAGAGTACAAGCACAGATACGCAGTATTTT. This chain joins TRBV9 and TRBJ2-3; tentative D call: TRBD2 (6 bases). Trimming shortened V by 4 bases and J by 0 bases, and 12 bases separated the two germline ends. The CDR3 has 15 amino acids. The germline V gene encodes CDR1 SGDLS and CDR2 YYNGEE.

This clonotype has a count of ten or more. The CDR3 DNA reads as TGTGCCAGCAGCCCCGGGACTAGGGGCTACAATGAGCAGTTCTTC. Amino acids: CASSPGTRGYNEQFF. The chain carries TRBV5-6 and TRBJ2-1, with TRBD2 matching 8 bases. Trimming removed 4 bases from V and 3 bases from J; junction bases left unmatched: 6. The CDR3 runs to 15 residues. Germline CDR1 SGHDT, CDR2 YYEEEE.

This clonotype came up a few times. The chain uses TRBV7-7 and TRBJ2-1, with 14 bases lining up with TRBD2. After removal of 5 bases from V and 6 bases from J, the junction contained 9 bases not matched to a gene. The CDR3 has 17 residues. From germline, CDR1 is SSHAT and CDR2 FNYEAQ (reference sequence). The DNA for the CDR3 is TGTGCCAGCAGCCGCTCCCCGACTAGCGGGGGGGTCAATGAGCAGTTCTTC. Encoded protein: CASSRSPTSGGVNEQFF.

V and J are TRBV29-1 and TRBJ2-7; 9 bases line up with TRBD1. CDR1 is SQVTM, CDR2 ANQGSEA, per germline. CDR3 size: 14 residues. Trimming at V came to 0 bases and at J to 4 bases, leaving 4 bases not matched to a gene. CDR3 amino acids: CSVEDLDRGYEQYF. The CDR3 coding sequence is TGCAGCGTTGAAGATCTGGACAGGGGTTACGAGCAGTACTTC.

This clonotype was detected a few times. The chain recombines TRBV3-1 with TRBJ2-1; 7 bases match TRBD2. The CDR3 spans 19 residues. The trim removed 2 bases at V and 4 bases at J, leaving 17 bases unmatched. Germline V gene data show CDR1 as LGHDT and CDR2 as YNNKEL (reference sequence). The chain's CDR3 is CASSQIEQVGGSDYNEQFF. For the CDR3, the DNA is TGTGCCAGCAGCCAAATTGAACAGGTGGGCGGGAGTGATTACAATGAGCAGTTCTTC.

The chain links TRBV12-3 or TRBV12-4 to TRBJ2-1; tentatively, D is TRBD1 or TRBD2 (6 bases each). CDR3 length equals 15 residues. The V end was cut by 7 bases, the J end by 7 bases, with 20 bases between. In nucleotides, the CDR3 is TGTGCCAGCACCCTAAGGACAGACGCGGGGAATGAGCAGTTCTTC. It codes for CASTLRTDAGNEQFF.

The table lists this clonotype with many counts. The J gene is TRBJ1-4, the V gene TRBV5-4; D is undetermined. V lost 4 bases to trimming and J lost 8 bases, with 15 bases between them. The CDR3 loop spans 14 amino acids. In germline, CDR1 is SGHNT, CDR2 YYREEE (reference sequence). The CDR3 DNA reads TGTGCCAGCAGCCGCGTTGGAGGGTCCGAAAAACTGTTTTTT. It is translated as CASSRVGGSEKLFF. Supplemented by reference TRBV5-4 and TRBJ1-4, the full variable domain reads ETGVTQSPTHLIKTRGQQVTLRCSSQSGHNTVSWYQQALGQGPQFIFQYYREEENGRGNFPPRFSGLQFPNYSSELNVNALELDDSALYLCASSRVGGSEKLFFGSGTQLSVL.

The rearrangement links TRBV5-1 to TRBJ1-6, with D possibly being TRBD1 (6 bases). Looked up from germline, CDR1 is SGHRS and CDR2 is YFSETQ. Trimming pared 4 bases from V and 10 bases from J, leaving 15 bases between. The CDR3 runs to 14 residues. DNA of the CDR3: TGCGCCAGCAGCCCACAGGGAAGAGGATCACCCCTCCACTTT. This gives the protein CASSPQGRGSPLHF.